This T cell receptor (beta chain) comes out of a study of control samples from healthy donors and cancer patients. The repertoire was sequenced with immunoSEQ multiplex PCR; TCRdb's copy has only in-frame clones and lacks some. The table includes about 140,000 clones, around nine tenths detected once. The CDR3 contains 16 residues. The V and J ends lost 0 bases and 3 bases respectively, with 10 bases between them. In germline, CDR1 is SGHDT, CDR2 YYEEEE. The sequenced sample consisted of blood. This chain joins TRBV5-6 and TRBJ1-6; unclear D gene. The clonotype was recovered from a young man in good health. CDR3 sequence: CASSLDRDFYNSPLHF. CDR3 nucleotides: TGTGCCAGCAGCTTGGACCGAGACTTCTATAATTCACCCCTCCACTTT.